This passage covers 21 T cell receptor beta chains from one sample sequenced in a study of PD-L1 blockade in urothelial cancer. Only in-frame clones appear in the TCRdb table, and some are missing; sequencing was by immunoSEQ multiplex PCR. The table records tens of thousands of clones, about nine tenths of them present only once. The input for sequencing was PBMCs, taken around atezolizumab (anti-PD-L1) treatment. Source of these receptors: a woman in her 70s with urothelial cancer.

V is TRBV28 and J is TRBJ1-1, with D unclear. This CDR3 spans 13 amino acids. V gave up 5 bases and J gave up 1 base, with 8 bases separating them. From germline, CDR1 is MDHEN and CDR2 SYDVKM. In DNA form, the CDR3 reads TGTGCCAGCAGTCCCCCGGGGAACACTGAAGCTTTCTTT. Protein product: CASSPPGNTEAFF.

V is TRBV23-1 and J is TRBJ2-7; D is perhaps TRBD2 (6 bases). TRBV23-1 is annotated as an ORF whose role is uncertain. The CDR3 is 12 amino acids. Trimming shortened V by 3 bases and J by 6 bases, and 9 bases separated the two germline ends. The CDR3 DNA follows: TGCGCCAGCAGTCATGGAGGGCGCGAGCAGTACTTC. Translation: CASSHGGREQYF.

In this sample, this clone turned up a few times. V usage is TRBV5-1 and J usage is TRBJ1-1; weak D call: TRBD1 (5 bases). Germline V CDR1 and CDR2: SGHRS, YFSETQ. The V gene lost 5 bases and the J gene lost 4 bases, with 12 bases spanning the gap. The CDR3 is 13 residues long. In nucleotides, the CDR3 is TGCGCCAGCAGTTTCGGACACGGCACTGAAGCTTTCTTT. Protein product: CASSFGHGTEAFF. The complete variable domain, with remaining parts taken from reference TRBV5-1 and TRBJ1-1, reads KAGVTQTPRYLIKTRGQQVTLSCSPISGHRSVSWYQQTPGQGLQFLFEYFSETQRNKGNFPGRFSGRQFSNSRSEMNVSTLELGDSALYLCASSFGHGTEAFFGQGTRLTVV.

This clone was counted a few times. This chain's CDR3 is CASSRGAPGNTIYF. In DNA, the CDR3 is TGTGCCAGCAGCCGTGGGGCGCCCGGAAACACCATATATTTT. The rearrangement uses TRBV5-5 and TRBJ1-3, with a tentative D call TRBD1 (5 bases). This CDR3 comprises 14 residues. Germline CDR1 reads SGHKS; CDR2 reads YYEKEE (reference sequence). The germline V and J ends were trimmed by 4 bases and 4 bases, with 12 bases remaining between them.

The chain uses TRBV4-1 and TRBJ1-6, with TRBD1 as a possible D gene (6 bases). The length of the CDR3 is 16 residues. CDR1 is MGHRA, CDR2 YSYEKL, per germline. With 6 bases removed from V and 0 bases from J, the gap between germline ends came to 12 bases. CDR3 sequence: CASSPGQFSYNSPLHF. The CDR3 bases are TGCGCCAGCAGTCCTGGACAGTTCTCCTATAATTCACCCCTCCACTTT.

This clone was recorded a few times. The genes are TRBV13 and TRBJ1-1; TRBD1 is a possible D gene (5 bases). CDR3 length: 18 residues. Germline lookup yields CDR1 PRHDT and CDR2 FYEKMQ (reference sequence). Trimming shortened V by 3 bases and J by 2 bases, and 22 bases separated the two germline ends. Written as DNA, the CDR3 is TGTGCCAGCAGCTTTCTGCTGAGGCAGGGCTACCCAAACACTGAAGCTTTCTTT. It encodes CASSFLLRQGYPNTEAFF.

This clone was picked up one time. V gene TRBV10-3 combines with J gene TRBJ2-7, with 8 positions matching TRBD1. Germline V gene data show CDR1 as ENHRY and CDR2 as SYGVKD. CDR3 length: 17 residues. V shed 9 bases, J shed 1 base, and the junction held 17 bases outside the gene matches. For the CDR3, the DNA is TGTGCCATATCCCTTAAAAGTCCGGGACAGGCATCCTACGAGCAGTACTTC. Encoded protein: CAISLKSPGQASYEQYF.

The chain couples TRBV27 to TRBJ2-3; D may be TRBD2 (5 bases). The V end lost 7 bases, the J end lost 5 bases, and 7 bases lay between the germline ends. The CDR3 has 11 amino acids. CDR1 and CDR2 from the germline V gene are MNHEY and SMNVEV (reference sequence). This CDR3 is CASTSGDTQYF. The CDR3 DNA follows: TGTGCCAGCACCAGCGGAGATACGCAGTATTTT.

This sequence joins TRBV13 and TRBJ2-1; 10 nucleotides match TRBD1. Germline lookup yields CDR1 PRHDT and CDR2 FYEKMQ (reference sequence). With V trimmed by 0 bases and J by 7 bases, 9 bases remained unmatched. The CDR3 covers 17 residues. The CDR3 DNA reads as TGTGCCAGCAGCTTAGGAGGTTGGGACAGGGGATCGAATGAGCAGTTCTTC. Residues: CASSLGGWDRGSNEQFF.

The CDR3 DNA sequence: TGTGCCAGCAGCTTAGCCCCAGGGGTAGGGACAGATACGCAGTATTTT. Its protein is CASSLAPGVGTDTQYF. The chain couples TRBV7-2 to TRBJ2-3; D perhaps matches TRBD1 (6 bases). Germline V gene data show CDR1 as SGHTA and CDR2 as FQGNSA. V was pared by 0 bases and J by 3 bases, with 13 bases between. The CDR3 extends over 16 amino acids.

This clone was seen more than once but under ten times. This sequence joins TRBV18 and TRBJ1-5; 10 nucleotides agree with TRBD1. CDR3 size: 15 residues. In germline, CDR1 is KGHSH, CDR2 LQKENI. V lost 1 base and J lost 10; bases outside the gene matches: 7. CDR3 sequence: CASSPRDRGPRPQHF. For the CDR3, the DNA is TGTGCCAGCTCACCACGGGACAGGGGTCCCAGACCCCAGCATTTT.

The CDR3 DNA is TGCGCCAGCAGCTTGGCGGGGAAGCAAGAGACCCAGTACTTC. Protein: CASSLAGKQETQYF. The chain has TRBV5-1 and TRBJ2-5, with D possibly TRBD2 on 5 matching bases. V was clipped by 0 bases and J by 2 bases, with 8 bases between them. This CDR3 has 14 amino acids. Germline values: CDR1 SGHRS, CDR2 YFSETQ.

The CDR3 sequence is CASSLGRIYTF. The CDR3 nucleotides read TGCGCCAGCAGCTTGGGCAGGATCTACACCTTC. The chain is built from TRBV5-1 and TRBJ1-2; unclear D gene. V lost 0 bases to trimming and J lost 10 bases, with 7 bases between them. Germline CDR1 and CDR2: SGHRS and YFSETQ. This CDR3 has 11 residues.

This rearrangement joins TRBV19 to TRBJ1-2; a possible D gene is TRBD1 (5 bases). V shed 4 bases and J shed 1 base, with 13 bases lying between them. This CDR3 region has 15 residues. Germline CDR1 and CDR2: LNHDA and SQIVND (reference sequence). The CDR3 sequence is CASSSPRQSNYGYTF. CDR3 bases: TGTGCCAGTAGTAGCCCCCGACAGAGTAACTATGGCTACACCTTC.

The gene calls are TRBV2 and TRBJ2-5, with D perhaps matching TRBD1 (6 bases). In germline, CDR1 is SNHLY, CDR2 FYNNEI. V gave up 6 bases and J gave up 4 bases, with 12 bases separating them. The CDR3 runs 13 residues. The CDR3 protein is CASRQTGPETQYF. The CDR3 DNA sequence: TGTGCCAGCAGACAAACAGGGCCAGAGACCCAGTACTTC. The full variable domain, in which reference TRBV2 and TRBJ2-5 provide the parts outside the CDR3, is EPEVTQTPSHQVTQMGQEVILRCVPISNHLYFYWYRQILGQKVEFLVSFYNNEISEKSEIFDDQFSVERPDGSNFTLKIRSTKLEDSAMYFCASRQTGPETQYFGPGTRLLVL.

A single count supports this clone. This rearrangement joins TRBV2 to TRBJ2-7; the match to TRBD2 covers 8 bases. This CDR3 has 15 amino acids. Germline lookup yields CDR1 SNHLY and CDR2 FYNNEI. Trimming at V came to 4 bases and at J to 2 bases, leaving 7 bases not matched to a gene. In DNA, the CDR3 is TGTGCCAGCAGTGCGGGAGGGGCGGGGGCCTACGAGCAGTACTTC. Translation gives CASSAGGAGAYEQYF.

The CDR3 is CASSLGPGGSYGYTF. The CDR3 region has the DNA TGTGCCAGCAGTTTAGGTCCGGGGGGCAGCTATGGCTACACCTTC. This chain joins TRBV6-6 and TRBJ1-2; D possibly corresponds to TRBD1 (6 bases). Between the trimmed V and J ends, which lost 4 bases and 4 bases, there was a span of 16 bases. Per germline, CDR1 MNHNY and CDR2 SVGAGI (reference sequence). The CDR3 totals 15 residues.

This clone is a singleton in its sample. This chain uses TRBV5-4 with TRBJ2-7; D is perhaps TRBD1 (5 bases). The CDR3 covers 15 residues. CDR1 and CDR2 from the germline V gene are SGHNT and YYREEE (reference sequence). Trimming pared 0 bases from V and 3 bases from J, leaving 13 bases between. The chain's CDR3 is CASSLGAGISYEQYF. Here the CDR3 DNA reads TGTGCCAGCAGCTTGGGTGCAGGGATCAGCTACGAGCAGTACTTC.

The chain carries TRBV19 and TRBJ2-7, with a possible D match to TRBD2 (5 bases). This CDR3 is 15 amino acids long. V was shortened by 6 bases and J by 6 bases, with 21 bases between the two germline ends. The germline gives CDR1 LNHDA, CDR2 SQIVND (reference sequence). CDR3 DNA sequence: TGTGCCAGTAGACCCAGCGGACGGTCGTTCAGCGAGCAGTACTTC. This codes for CASRPSGRSFSEQYF.

The chain joins TRBV5-1 to TRBJ2-7; D possibly corresponds to TRBD2 (8 bases). Germline CDR1 reads SGHRS; CDR2 reads YFSETQ. The CDR3 covers 14 residues. The V gene lost 7 bases and the J gene lost 2 bases, with 16 bases spanning the gap. Here the CDR3 DNA reads TGCGCCAGCGGACAGGTAGCGGGAACCTACGAGCAGTACTTC. The encoded protein is CASGQVAGTYEQYF.

The rearrangement uses TRBV4-1 and TRBJ2-3; maybe TRBD2 (6 bases). The CDR3 sequence is 16 residues long. V was trimmed by 2 bases and J by 2 bases, leaving 14 bases between them. Looked up from germline, CDR1 is MGHRA and CDR2 is YSYEKL. CDR3 in amino acids: CASSQFPAGTTDTQYF. The CDR3 DNA sequence: TGCGCCAGCAGCCAATTCCCTGCGGGAACCACAGATACGCAGTATTTT.